These 17 T cell receptor beta chains share one sample of origin, sequenced in a study of T cells after yellow fever vaccination. TCRdb redid the calling of the 5' RACE reads with MiXCR, one entry per CDR3 protein. The sample lists more than 300,000 distinct CDR3 sequences; 3.5% to 4.5% were seen once. The source was PBMCs, collected 15 days after the yellow fever booster vaccination. Receptor source: a man younger than 35 who received the YFV17D yellow fever vaccine.

The table lists this clonotype with a few counts. The V call is TRBV28, the J call TRBJ2-1; unclear D gene. V lost 5 bases and J 10 bases, leaving 12 bases between the germline ends. CDR1 is MDHEN and CDR2 is SYDVKM in the germline V gene. This CDR3 region has 12 residues. The CDR3 region has the DNA TGTGCCAGCAGTCTGATTTATTCGGAGCAGTTCTTC. Protein product: CASSLIYSEQFF. Together with reference TRBV28 and TRBJ2-1, the CDR3 gives the full variable domain: DVKVTQSSRYLVKRTGEKVFLECVQDMDHENMFWYRQDPGLGLRLIYFSYDVKMKEKGDIPEGYSVSREKKERFSLILESASTNQTSMYLCASSLIYSEQFFGPGTRLTVL.

This clonotype was recorded many times. CDR3 in amino acids: CASNRGPGELFF. In nucleotides, the CDR3 is TGTGCCAGCAACCGGGGGCCCGGGGAGCTGTTTTTT. The chain employs TRBV12-3 or TRBV12-4 and TRBJ2-2; D tentatively fits TRBD1 or TRBD2 (6 bases each). This CDR3 is built from 12 residues. V was cut by 7 bases and J by 6 bases, with 9 bases left in between.

Many counts were recorded for this clonotype. The genes are TRBV27 and TRBJ1-5; D is unclear. The CDR3 is made up of 14 amino acids. The V end was cut by 6 bases, the J end by 0 bases, with 9 bases between. Germline V gives CDR1 MNHEY, CDR2 SMNVEV (reference sequence). CDR3 protein: CASRSEYSNQPQHF. As DNA, the CDR3 is TGTGCCAGCAGGTCTGAATATAGCAATCAGCCCCAGCATTTT.

This clonotype was seen a few times. The chain has TRBV4-2 and TRBJ1-3; D unclear. V gave up 4 bases and J gave up 2 bases, with 12 bases separating them. The CDR3 covers 15 residues. CDR1 is LGHNA and CDR2 is YNFKEQ in the germline V gene. The CDR3 sequence is CASSLSMVTGNTIYF. The DNA for the CDR3 is TGTGCCAGCAGCCTCAGTATGGTAACTGGAAACACCATATATTTT.

This clonotype came up many times. The rearrangement uses TRBV28 and TRBJ1-5; D unclear. V was cut by 3 bases and J by 0 bases, with 18 bases left in between. This CDR3 region has 18 residues. Germline V lookup: CDR1 MDHEN, CDR2 SYDVKM. The CDR3 DNA follows: TGTGCCAGCAGTTTCTGGGAGACGGCCCGCTATAGCAATCAGCCCCAGCATTTT. Amino acid sequence: CASSFWETARYSNQPQHF. The variable domain in full, with the rest retrieved from reference TRBV28 and TRBJ1-5, is DVKVTQSSRYLVKRTGEKVFLECVQDMDHENMFWYRQDPGLGLRLIYFSYDVKMKEKGDIPEGYSVSREKKERFSLILESASTNQTSMYLCASSFWETARYSNQPQHFGDGTRLSIL.

This clonotype has only a few counts. This chain uses TRBV6-5 with TRBJ1-1, with a tentative D call TRBD1 (5 bases). The V end lost 0 bases, the J end lost 1 base, and 12 bases lay between the germline ends. Germline V gene data show CDR1 as MNHEY and CDR2 as SVGAGI. The CDR3 has 16 amino acids. The CDR3 reads CASSYSPGRKNTEAFF. CDR3 DNA sequence: TGTGCCAGCAGTTACTCACCGGGACGCAAGAACACTGAAGCTTTCTTT.

In this sample, this clonotype turned up many times. This chain joins TRBV7-2 and TRBJ2-3, with D tentatively TRBD2 (6 bases). The CDR3 sequence is 14 residues long. V dropped 2 bases and J dropped 2 bases, with 8 bases sitting between them. The germline V gene has CDR1 SGHTA and CDR2 FQGNSA. The CDR3 region has the DNA TGTGCCAGCAGCTTAAAGGGACTCACAGATACGCAGTATTTT. Encoded protein: CASSLKGLTDTQYF.

This clonotype was seen only a few times. This chain links TRBV15 with TRBJ1-5, with D perhaps matching TRBD1 (6 bases). Germline V lookup: CDR1 LNHNV, CDR2 YYDKDF (reference sequence). The CDR3 runs to 15 residues. Between the trimmed V and J ends, which lost 3 bases and 2 bases, there was a span of 11 bases. As DNA, the CDR3 is TGTGCCACCAGCAGGGGGGCAGTGGGCAATCAGCCCCAGCATTTT. This sequence encodes CATSRGAVGNQPQHF.

This clonotype has ten or more counts. V usage is TRBV4-1 and J usage is TRBJ1-1, with 9 bases aligning to TRBD1. Germline loops: CDR1 MGHRA, CDR2 YSYEKL. The CDR3 totals 15 residues. V trimming: 7 bases; J trimming: 3 bases; junction bases outside the gene matches: 9. The DNA for the CDR3 is TGCGCCAGCACCGCCAACAGGGGGCTCGACACTGAAGCTTTCTTT. Protein sequence: CASTANRGLDTEAFF.

V is TRBV5-4 and J is TRBJ2-7; D might be TRBD2 (6 bases). CDR1 SGHNT and CDR2 YYREEE come from the germline V gene (reference sequence). CDR3 length equals 17 residues. Trimming shortened V by 4 bases and J by 3 bases, and 23 bases separated the two germline ends. The CDR3 reads CASSPSVGGSFGYEQYF. The CDR3 coding sequence is TGTGCCAGCAGCCCTTCTGTCGGGGGTAGTTTCGGCTACGAGCAGTACTTC. Full variable domain (remainder filled in from reference TRBV5-4 and TRBJ2-7): ETGVTQSPTHLIKTRGQQVTLRCSSQSGHNTVSWYQQALGQGPQFIFQYYREEENGRGNFPPRFSGLQFPNYSSELNVNALELDDSALYLCASSPSVGGSFGYEQYFGPGTRLTVT.

This chain connects TRBV7-4 to TRBJ2-3; D remains unclear. CDR1 SGHVT and CDR2 SQSDAQ come from the germline V gene. The CDR3 contains 13 residues. The V gene lost 6 bases and the J gene lost 11 bases, with 18 bases spanning the gap. CDR3 residues: CASRWSSAHMQYF. CDR3 coding DNA: TGTGCCAGCAGGTGGTCTAGTGCCCATATGCAGTATTTT.

The sample holds many counts of this clonotype. This rearrangement joins TRBV11-2 to TRBJ2-1, with D tentatively TRBD1 (5 bases). V was clipped by 3 bases and J by 12 bases, with 15 bases between them. Germline V gives CDR1 SGHAT, CDR2 FQNNGV. The CDR3 length is 13 residues. The chain's CDR3 is CASSFPLLTGQFF. The CDR3 region has the DNA TGTGCCAGCAGCTTCCCCCTACTCACAGGGCAGTTCTTC. Based on the CDR3 plus reference TRBV11-2 and TRBJ2-1, the full variable domain is EAGVAQSPRYKIIEKRQSVAFWCNPISGHATLYWYQQILGQGPKLLIQFQNNGVVDDSQLPKDRFSAERLKGVDSTLKIQPAKLEDSAVYLCASSFPLLTGQFFGPGTRLTVL.

This clonotype was seen ten or more times. The chain has TRBV7-2 and TRBJ2-3; D is uncertain. From germline, CDR1 is SGHTA and CDR2 FQGNSA. Trimming left V 3 bases short and J 0 bases short, with 7 bases between. This CDR3 has 14 amino acids. The CDR3 sequence is CASSLGISTDTQYF. CDR3 bases: TGTGCCAGCAGCTTGGGGATCAGCACAGATACGCAGTATTTT. The full variable domain, with the rest looked up from reference TRBV7-2 and TRBJ2-3, is GAGVSQSPSNKVTEKGKDVELRCDPISGHTALYWYRQSLGQGLEFLIYFQGNSAPDKSGLPSDRFSAERTGGSVSTLTIQRTQQEDSAVYLCASSLGISTDTQYFGPGTRLTVL.

This clonotype has a count of ten or more. The chain combines TRBV6-5 with TRBJ2-7; D gene ambiguous. Deletions cut 5 bases from V and 4 bases from J, with 12 bases between. This CDR3 has 13 amino acids. From germline, CDR1 is MNHEY and CDR2 SVGAGI. The CDR3 protein is CASSTGPLYEQYV. For the CDR3, the DNA is TGTGCCAGCAGTACCGGGCCCTTATACGAGCAGTACGTC.

In its sample, this clonotype was seen many times. This chain uses TRBV18 with TRBJ2-2; 8 positions agree with TRBD1. The CDR3 spans 16 residues. Germline V gene data show CDR1 as KGHSH and CDR2 as LQKENI. V was pared by 0 bases and J by 7 bases, with 7 bases of the junction left unmatched. The chain's CDR3 is CASSPPDRALIGELFF. CDR3 coding DNA: TGTGCCAGCTCACCACCGGACAGGGCATTAATCGGGGAGCTGTTTTTT. Full variable domain (missing parts from reference TRBV18 and TRBJ2-2): NAGVMQNPRHLVRRRGQEARLRCSPMKGHSHVYWYRQLPEEGLKFMVYLQKENIIDESGMPKERFSAEFPKEGPSILRIQQVVRGDSAAYFCASSPPDRALIGELFFGEGSRLTVL.

This clonotype was counted only a few times. The rearrangement joins TRBV4-1 to TRBJ1-4; possibly TRBD1 for D (5 bases). Germline assignment: CDR1 MGHRA and CDR2 YSYEKL. Trimming took off 1 base at V and 5 bases at J, with 17 bases between the two ends. The length of the CDR3 is 17 residues. The CDR3 spells CASSQVPATDANEKLFF. The CDR3 DNA follows: TGCGCCAGCAGCCAAGTCCCCGCGACAGACGCGAATGAAAAACTGTTTTTT.

This clonotype was seen a handful of times. This chain uses TRBV10-3 with TRBJ1-4, with D possibly matching TRBD1 (5 bases). The CDR3 sequence is 14 residues long. Germline V gene data show CDR1 as ENHRY and CDR2 as SYGVKD. Trimming pared 3 bases from V and 8 bases from J, leaving 13 bases between. The CDR3 loop is CAISERDGGEKLFF. The CDR3 DNA sequence: TGTGCCATCAGTGAAAGGGACGGCGGGGAAAAACTGTTTTTT.